This entry concerns a single TCR beta chain. Its cognate antigen has yet to be identified. No much larger clonotype is one base removed from it; base qualities were not supplied. Per the germline V gene, SNHLY is the CDR1 and FYNNEI is the CDR2. The CDR3 runs 14 residues from the cysteine to the phenylalanine. Just CDR3 DNA is preserved here, 42 bases in frame from base 1. The V end loses 7 bases and the J end loses 2 bases, and a stretch of 12 bases separates them. TCRbeta CDR3 regions were amplified from genomic DNA using the immunoSEQ Assay, a bias-controlled multiplex PCR. The source study handled its data this way. Nucleated cell counts per sample were estimated from amplification of reference gene primers within the assay. To quantify the absolute abundance of each unique TCRbeta CDR3 rearrangement, sequence reads were collapsed and filtered. For each sample, productive Simpson clonality was calculated as the square root of Simpson's diversity index across productive rearrangements. Drawn from immuneACCESS, this table holds only the in-frame rearrangements with V and J called that TCRdb kept. Clones are partly lost; checked studies trace under half to an unresolved V gene and leave the rest unexplained. The DNA was the basis for D and trimming; V, J and clone size are from that table. The sample records 100,000 to 120,000 clones, under 85% of which are singletons. The ten largest make up about 4% of the sample.

The data derive from a study of blood T cell repertoires in COVID-19 (TCRdb year 2020). Some background on the complete study: Samples covering the acute and convalescent phases of COVID-19 were provided by collaborators in the United States, Italy and Spain. The prospective study material was composed of cDNA or gDNA derived from T cells, B-cell-depleted T cells, or PBMCs. The dataset comprised deeply sampled blood TCRbeta repertoires from subjects exposed to, actively infected with, or recovered from COVID-19. The repertoires were released in a freely available public database intended as a resource for research on the immune response to SARS-CoV-2. Samples were obtained from the ongoing ImmuneRACE study (first 160 participants) and from 1,254 subjects provided by 6 global collaborators. Sample metadata almost always included a de-identified subject ID, COVID-19 status, age in years and sex. Where available, HLA class I and class II types were taken from metadata supplied by the sample provider and were not determined by assay-based typing. Summary of the overall study and its limitations: The amount of clinical and demographic metadata varied by source and participant and was provided uncurated.

Whole blood was collected in K2EDTA tubes by collaborating institutions according to the institutions' own protocols. For TCRbeta analysis, collaborators shipped samples as frozen whole blood, isolated PBMCs, or DNA extracted from either of those sample types. The source material was peripheral blood. The TCR originated in a woman in her sixties or seventies with acute or convalescent COVID-19. The sequence joins TRBV2 to TRBJ1-3; a weak D assignment points to TRBD1 (6 bases agree). The sequence in DNA is TGTGCCAGCATCCTGGGGGCTGCTGGAAACACCATATATTTT. Its protein is CASILGAAGNTIYF.